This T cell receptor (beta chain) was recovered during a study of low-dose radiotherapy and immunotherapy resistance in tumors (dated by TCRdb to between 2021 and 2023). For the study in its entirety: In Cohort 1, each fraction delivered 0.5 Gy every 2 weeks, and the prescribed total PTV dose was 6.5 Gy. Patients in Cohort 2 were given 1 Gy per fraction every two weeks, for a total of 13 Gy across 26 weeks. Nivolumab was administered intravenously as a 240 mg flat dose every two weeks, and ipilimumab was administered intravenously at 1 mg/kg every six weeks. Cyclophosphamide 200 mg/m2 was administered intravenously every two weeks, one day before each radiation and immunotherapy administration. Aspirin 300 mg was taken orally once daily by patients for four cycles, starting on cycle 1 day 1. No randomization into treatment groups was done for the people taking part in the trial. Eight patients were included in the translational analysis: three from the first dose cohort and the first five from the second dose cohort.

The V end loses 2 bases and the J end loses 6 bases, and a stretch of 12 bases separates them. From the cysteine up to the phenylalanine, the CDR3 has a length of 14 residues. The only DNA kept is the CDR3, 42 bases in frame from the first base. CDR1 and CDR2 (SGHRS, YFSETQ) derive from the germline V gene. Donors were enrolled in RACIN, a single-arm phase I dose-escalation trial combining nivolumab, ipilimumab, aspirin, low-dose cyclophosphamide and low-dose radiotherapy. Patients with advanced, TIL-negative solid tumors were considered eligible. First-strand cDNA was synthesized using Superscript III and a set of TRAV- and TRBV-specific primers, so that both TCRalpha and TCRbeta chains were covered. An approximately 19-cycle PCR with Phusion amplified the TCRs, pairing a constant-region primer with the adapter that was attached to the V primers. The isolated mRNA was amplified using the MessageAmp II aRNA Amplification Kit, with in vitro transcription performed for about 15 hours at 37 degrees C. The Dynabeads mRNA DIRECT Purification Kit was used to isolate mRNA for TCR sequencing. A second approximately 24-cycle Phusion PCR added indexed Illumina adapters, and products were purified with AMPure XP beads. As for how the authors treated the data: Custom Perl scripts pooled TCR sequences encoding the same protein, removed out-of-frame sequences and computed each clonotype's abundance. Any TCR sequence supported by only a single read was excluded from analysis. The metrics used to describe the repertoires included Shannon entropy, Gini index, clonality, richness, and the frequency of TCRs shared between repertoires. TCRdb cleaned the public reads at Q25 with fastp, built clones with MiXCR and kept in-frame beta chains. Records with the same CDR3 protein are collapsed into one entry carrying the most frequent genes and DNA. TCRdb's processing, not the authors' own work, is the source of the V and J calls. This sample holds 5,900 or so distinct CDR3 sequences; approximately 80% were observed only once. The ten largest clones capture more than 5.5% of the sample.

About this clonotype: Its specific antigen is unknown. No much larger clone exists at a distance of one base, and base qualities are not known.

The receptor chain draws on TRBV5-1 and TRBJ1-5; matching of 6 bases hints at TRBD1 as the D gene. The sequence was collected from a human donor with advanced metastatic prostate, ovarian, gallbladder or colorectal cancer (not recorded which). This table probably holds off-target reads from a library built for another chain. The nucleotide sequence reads TGCGCCAGCAGCTTATCCGGGGGCGGTCAGCCCCAGCATTTT. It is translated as CASSLSGGGQPQHF.